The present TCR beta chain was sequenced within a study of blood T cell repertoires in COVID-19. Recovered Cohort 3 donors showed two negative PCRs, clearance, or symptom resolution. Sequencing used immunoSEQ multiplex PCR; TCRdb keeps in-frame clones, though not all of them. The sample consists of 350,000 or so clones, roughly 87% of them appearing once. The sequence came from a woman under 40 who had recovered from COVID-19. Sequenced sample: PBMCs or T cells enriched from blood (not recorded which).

The CDR3 bases are TGCGCCAGCAGCCTCGGGACGGGACAGGGGGCCATCGAGCAGTACTTC. Its protein product is CASSLGTGQGAIEQYF. The chain uses TRBV4-1 and TRBJ2-7; 12 bases are a match to TRBD1. This CDR3 spans 16 amino acids. Germline V lookup: CDR1 MGHRA, CDR2 YSYEKL. The J segment lost 6 bases and the V segment lost 4 bases, leaving 10 bases of the junction unmatched.